The T cell receptor beta chain described here comes from a study of CD8+ T cells in alopecia areata. Germline assignment: CDR1 KGHSH and CDR2 LQKENI. The CDR3 length is 16 residues. Trimming cost V 0 bases and J 5 bases; bases outside gene matches: 5. In each case, RNA was isolated and then reverse transcribed into cDNA as the sequencing template. Method: immunoSEQ multiplex PCR; TCRdb's copy keeps in-frame clones and lacks some. Counted here are 95,000 to 100,000 clones, around 60% occurring once; the ten biggest clones make up about a sixth. Indicated treatment: oral pan-JAK inhibitor, 5-10 mg twice daily.

The sample was CD8+ T cells sorted from blood, taken at week 4, from a patient treated with tofacitinib. This TCR derives from a human donor with alopecia areata. The chain couples TRBV18 to TRBJ2-1, with TRBD2 matching 9 bases. The CDR3 nucleotides are TGTGCCAGCTCACCACCCGGGACTAGCAGTAACAATGAGCAGTTCTTC. It is translated as CASSPPGTSSNNEQFF. The full variable domain, with the rest looked up from reference TRBV18 and TRBJ2-1, is NAGVMQNPRHLVRRRGQEARLRCSPMKGHSHVYWYRQLPEEGLKFMVYLQKENIIDESGMPKERFSAEFPKEGPSILRIQQVVRGDSAAYFCASSPPGTSSNNEQFFGPGTRLTVL.